These 21 T cell receptor beta chains were sequenced from one sample in a study of blood T cell repertoires in COVID-19. TCRdb keeps only in-frame clones here, not all; method: immunoSEQ multiplex PCR. The table has fewer than 450,000 clones, 70% to 90% seen once. The sequencing sample was made of PBMCs or T cells enriched from blood (not recorded which). The receptors derive from a woman aged 40 to 50 with acute COVID-19.

The chain has TRBV5-1 and TRBJ2-3, with a possible D match to TRBD2 (6 bases). Germline V CDR1 and CDR2: SGHRS, YFSETQ. CDR3 length equals 17 residues. Trimming stripped 0 bases from V and 4 bases from J, with 18 bases between. DNA for the CDR3: TGCGCCAGCAGCTTGGCGATTAGCGGATCCGTAGCAGATACGCAGTATTTT. Protein product: CASSLAISGSVADTQYF.

The V gene is TRBV6-1, the J gene TRBJ1-3; no firm D call. The CDR3 contains 16 residues. From germline, CDR1 is MNHNS and CDR2 SASEGT. V lost 2 bases to trimming and J lost 0 bases, with 11 bases between them. In DNA form, the CDR3 reads TGTGCCAGCAGTGAACTAAGGAGCGGCTCTGGAAACACCATATATTTT. Amino acid sequence: CASSELRSGSGNTIYF.

The chain joins TRBV2 to TRBJ1-2; a weak D match, TRBD1 (6 bases). This CDR3 is built from 14 residues. The germline V and J ends were trimmed by 7 bases and 1 base, with 13 bases remaining between them. In germline, CDR1 is SNHLY, CDR2 FYNNEI. The CDR3 sequence is CASTGQIVNYGYTF. As DNA, the CDR3 is TGTGCCAGCACCGGACAGATAGTTAACTATGGCTACACCTTC.

The V and J genes are TRBV7-8 and TRBJ1-1; no clear D. V lost 2 bases and J 0 bases, leaving 10 bases between the germline ends. The CDR3 is made up of 15 amino acids. Looked up from germline, CDR1 is SGHVS and CDR2 is FQNEAQ. The CDR3 coding sequence is TGTGCCAGCAGCTTACGCGGTAATGTGAACACTGAAGCTTTCTTT. Its protein is CASSLRGNVNTEAFF.

This rearrangement joins TRBV30 to TRBJ1-4, with D perhaps TRBD1 (6 bases). V was clipped by 4 bases and J by 8 bases, with 17 bases between them. The CDR3 covers 14 residues. Germline-derived CDR1 and CDR2 are GTSNPN and SVGIG (reference sequence). The CDR3 DNA sequence: TGTGCCTGGAATAGCGCAGGGGCCGGGGAAAAACTGTTTTTT. As protein: CAWNSAGAGEKLFF.

This chain links TRBV2 with TRBJ1-6; 9 positions match TRBD1. V shed 6 bases and J 9 bases; nucleotides not matched to a gene: 6. The length of the CDR3 is 14 residues. The germline V gene has CDR1 SNHLY and CDR2 FYNNEI. CDR3 DNA: TGTGCCAGCAGCGACGGGGGACAGGGTTCACCCCTCCACTTT. Its protein is CASSDGGQGSPLHF.

This clone was counted a single time. The J gene is TRBJ2-5, the V gene TRBV5-1, with D possibly being TRBD2 (8 bases). Trimming cost V 5 bases and J 5 bases, with 22 bases left between them. Germline CDR1 is SGHRS and CDR2 is YFSETQ. The CDR3 is 16 amino acids. CDR3 DNA sequence: TGCGCCAGCAGTCCGGCGACAGGGTCGGGGGGGGAGACCCAGTACTTC. Amino acids: CASSPATGSGGETQYF.

This clone was seen a few times. The CDR3 spells CASSGSPIPGQFF. The CDR3 DNA follows: TGTGCCAGCTCTGGCAGTCCGATCCCTGGGCAGTTCTTC. The chain has TRBV6-5 and TRBJ2-1, with D unclear. This CDR3 contains 13 residues. Deletions cut 8 bases from V and 12 bases from J, with 20 bases between. From germline, CDR1 is MNHEY and CDR2 SVGAGI.

Worth noting for this clone: The sample holds other DNA sequences that translate to the same CDR3. The rearrangement uses TRBV7-2 and TRBJ1-1; D is uncertain. This CDR3 is built from 14 residues. Germline assignment: CDR1 SGHTA and CDR2 FQGNSA. V lost 5 bases, J lost 1 base, and 11 bases lay in between. The CDR3 is CASSPRPGNTEAFF. CDR3 DNA: TGTGCCAGCAGCCCCCGACCGGGGAACACTGAAGCTTTCTTT.

J is TRBJ1-2 and V is TRBV19; a possible D gene is TRBD1 (5 bases). This CDR3 is 13 amino acids long. Germline V gives CDR1 LNHDA, CDR2 SQIVND (reference sequence). Between the trimmed V and J ends, which lost 8 bases and 2 bases, there was a span of 12 bases. The CDR3 here is CASATDRNYGYTF. CDR3 DNA: TGTGCCAGTGCCACAGACAGAAACTATGGCTACACCTTC.

This clone was observed once. J is TRBJ1-4 and V is TRBV6-2 or TRBV6-3; 10 nucleotides line up with TRBD1. The V and J ends lost 5 bases and 6 bases, in that order; junction bases with no gene match: 9. This CDR3 has 16 residues. Germline CDR1 and CDR2: MNHEY and SVGEGT. Written as DNA, the CDR3 is TGTGCCAGCAGTCCGGACAGGGGGATCGGTTATGAAAAACTGTTTTTT. It translates to CASSPDRGIGYEKLFF.

CDR3 sequence reads: CASSEAQGSEQYF. CDR3 in DNA: TGTGCCAGCAGTGAAGCTCAGGGGTCCGAGCAGTACTTC. The chain uses TRBV6-1 and TRBJ2-7; weak D call: TRBD1 (6 bases). The germline V and J ends were trimmed by 0 bases and 6 bases, with 9 bases remaining between them. Per the germline V gene, CDR1 is MNHNS and CDR2 is SASEGT. The CDR3 is 13 amino acids.

The chain employs TRBV12-3 or TRBV12-4 and TRBJ1-2; 8 nucleotides match TRBD1. Unmatched junction bases numbered 5, after V lost 5 bases and J lost 9 bases. The CDR3 is 12 amino acids. The CDR3 sequence is CASSARTGSYTF. The DNA for the CDR3 is TGTGCCAGCAGTGCCCGGACAGGGAGCTACACCTTC.

J is TRBJ2-7 and V is TRBV15; D is perhaps TRBD2 (5 bases). Germline CDR1 LNHNV, CDR2 YYDKDF (reference sequence). The CDR3 loop spans 15 amino acids. V lost 0 bases, J lost 1 base, and 10 bases lay in between. CDR3 DNA: TGTGCCACCAGCAGAGAAGGTGGCGGGTCCTACGAGCAGTACTTC. It yields the protein CATSREGGGSYEQYF.

The rearrangement uses TRBV5-1 and TRBJ2-2, with D unclear. Trimming cost V 0 bases and J 7 bases, with 7 bases left between them. CDR1 and CDR2 (germline): SGHRS, YFSETQ. The CDR3 sequence is 13 residues long. DNA for the CDR3: TGCGCCAGCAGCTTGGCTAGTAACGGGGAGCTGTTTTTT. Residues: CASSLASNGELFF.

V and J are TRBV5-8 and TRBJ1-2, with 7 bases identical to TRBD1. Germline V gives CDR1 SGHTS, CDR2 YDEGEE. This CDR3 contains 14 residues. After removal of 0 bases from V and 5 bases from J, the junction contained 4 bases not matched to a gene. CDR3 nucleotides: TGTGCCAGCAGCTTGGTCCCAGGGGGTTATGGCTACACCTTC. Translating gives CASSLVPGGYGYTF.

In its sample, this clone was seen once. The CDR3 nucleotides read TGTGCCACCAGTGATCGTGGGACAGCTCAAGAGACCCAGTACTTC. Encoded protein: CATSDRGTAQETQYF. V is TRBV24-1 and J is TRBJ2-5; 7 bases are shared with TRBD1. This CDR3 region has 15 residues. CDR1 is KGHDR and CDR2 is SFDVKD in the germline V gene. Trimming took 3 bases from V and 2 from J; bases not matched to a gene: 5.

Concerning this clone: Distinct nucleotide sequences in the sample also encode this CDR3. The CDR3 loop is CSVVQGAGGYTF. The CDR3 nucleotides are TGCAGCGTCGTACAGGGGGCGGGTGGCTACACCTTC. The chain carries TRBV29-1 and TRBJ1-2; 9 bases agree with TRBD1. The length of the CDR3 is 12 residues. Germline loops: CDR1 SQVTM, CDR2 ANQGSEA. After removal of 6 bases from V and 7 bases from J, the junction contained 6 bases not matched to a gene.

The CDR3 is CASRDEGRGGYTF. The CDR3 DNA reads as TGTGCCAGCAGGGACGAAGGGCGGGGAGGCTACACCTTC. The V gene is TRBV6-5, the J gene TRBJ1-2; no reliable D call. Germline V gene sequence: CDR1 MNHEY, CDR2 SVGAGI. V gave up 6 bases and J gave up 8 bases, with 16 bases separating them. The CDR3 has 13 amino acids.

V gene TRBV5-8 combines with J gene TRBJ2-3; 14 bases align to TRBD2. The germline V gene encodes CDR1 SGHTS and CDR2 YDEGEE. Unmatched junction bases numbered 6, after V lost 4 bases and J lost 5 bases. The CDR3 runs 16 residues. The CDR3 here is CASSPRLAGGLDTQYF. The CDR3 region has the DNA TGTGCCAGCAGCCCAAGACTAGCGGGGGGGTTAGATACGCAGTATTTT.

This chain links TRBV6-2 or TRBV6-3 with TRBJ1-4, with TRBD1 identical over 7 bases. CDR3 length equals 15 residues. CDR1 is MNHEY, CDR2 SVGEGT, per germline. Unmatched junction bases numbered 7, after V lost 5 bases and J lost 4 bases. The CDR3, as DNA: TGTGCCAGCAGTACATCGGGACAGAATAATGAAAAACTGTTTTTT. Translation: CASSTSGQNNEKLFF.